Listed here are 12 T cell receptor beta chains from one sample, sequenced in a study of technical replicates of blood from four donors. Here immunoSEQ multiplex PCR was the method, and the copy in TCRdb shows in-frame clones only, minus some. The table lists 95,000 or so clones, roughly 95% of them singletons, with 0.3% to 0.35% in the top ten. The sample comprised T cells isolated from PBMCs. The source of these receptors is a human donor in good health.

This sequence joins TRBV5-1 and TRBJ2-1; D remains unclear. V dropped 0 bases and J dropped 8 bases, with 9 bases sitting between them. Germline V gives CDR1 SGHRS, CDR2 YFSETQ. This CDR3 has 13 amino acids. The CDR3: CASSLEVAYEQFF. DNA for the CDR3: TGCGCCAGCAGCTTGGAAGTAGCATATGAGCAGTTCTTC. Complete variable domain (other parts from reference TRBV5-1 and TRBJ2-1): KAGVTQTPRYLIKTRGQQVTLSCSPISGHRSVSWYQQTPGQGLQFLFEYFSETQRNKGNFPGRFSGRQFSNSRSEMNVSTLELGDSALYLCASSLEVAYEQFFGPGTRLTVL.

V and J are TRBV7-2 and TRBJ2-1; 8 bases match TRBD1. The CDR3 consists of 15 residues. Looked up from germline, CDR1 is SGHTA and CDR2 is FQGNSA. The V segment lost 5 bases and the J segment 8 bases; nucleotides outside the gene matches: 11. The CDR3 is CASSEPGQVIHEQFF. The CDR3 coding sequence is TGTGCCAGCAGCGAGCCGGGACAGGTTATCCATGAGCAGTTCTTC.

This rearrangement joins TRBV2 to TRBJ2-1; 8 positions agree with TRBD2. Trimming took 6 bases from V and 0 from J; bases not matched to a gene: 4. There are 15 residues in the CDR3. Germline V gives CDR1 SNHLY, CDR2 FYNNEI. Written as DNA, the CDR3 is TGTGCCAGCAGCACCGGGACTAGCTCCTACAATGAGCAGTTCTTC. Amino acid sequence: CASSTGTSSYNEQFF.

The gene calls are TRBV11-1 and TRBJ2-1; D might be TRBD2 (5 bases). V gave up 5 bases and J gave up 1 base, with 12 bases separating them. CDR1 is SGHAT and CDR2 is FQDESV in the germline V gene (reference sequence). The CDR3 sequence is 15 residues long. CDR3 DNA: TGTGCCAGCAGCCGCGGGCGGATATCCTACAATGAGCAGTTCTTC. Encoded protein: CASSRGRISYNEQFF.

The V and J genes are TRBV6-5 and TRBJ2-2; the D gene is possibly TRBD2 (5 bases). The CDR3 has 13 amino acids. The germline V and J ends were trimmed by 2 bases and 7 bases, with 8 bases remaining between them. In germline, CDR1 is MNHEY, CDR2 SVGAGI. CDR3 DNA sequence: TGTGCCAGCAGTTACCAGCGGAGCGGGGAGCTGTTTTTT. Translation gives CASSYQRSGELFF.

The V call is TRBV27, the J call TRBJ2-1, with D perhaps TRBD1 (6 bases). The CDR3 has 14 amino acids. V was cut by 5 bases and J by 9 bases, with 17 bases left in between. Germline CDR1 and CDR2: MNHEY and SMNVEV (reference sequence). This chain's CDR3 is CASSPNVRQAEQFF. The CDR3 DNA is TGTGCCAGCAGTCCCAACGTTAGACAGGCTGAGCAGTTCTTC.

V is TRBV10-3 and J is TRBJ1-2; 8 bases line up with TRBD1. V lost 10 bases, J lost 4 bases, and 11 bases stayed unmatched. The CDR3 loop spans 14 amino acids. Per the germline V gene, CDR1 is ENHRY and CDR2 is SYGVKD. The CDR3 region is CATTPGQVTYGYTF. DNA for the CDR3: TGTGCCACTACACCGGGACAGGTTACCTATGGCTACACCTTC.

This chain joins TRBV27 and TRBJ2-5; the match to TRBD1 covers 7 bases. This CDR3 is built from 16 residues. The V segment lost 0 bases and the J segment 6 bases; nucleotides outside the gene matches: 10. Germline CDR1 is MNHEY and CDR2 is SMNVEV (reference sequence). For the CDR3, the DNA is TGTGCCAGCAGTTTATCGATGGGGACAGAAAAAAAGACCCAGTACTTC. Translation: CASSLSMGTEKKTQYF.

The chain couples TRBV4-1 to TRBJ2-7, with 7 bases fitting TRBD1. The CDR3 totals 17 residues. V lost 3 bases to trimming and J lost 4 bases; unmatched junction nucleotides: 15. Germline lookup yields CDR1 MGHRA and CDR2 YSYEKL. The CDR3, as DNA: TGCGCCAGCAGCCAGTCTCCGACAGGGAGAGGGACGTACGAGCAGTACTTC. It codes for CASSQSPTGRGTYEQYF.

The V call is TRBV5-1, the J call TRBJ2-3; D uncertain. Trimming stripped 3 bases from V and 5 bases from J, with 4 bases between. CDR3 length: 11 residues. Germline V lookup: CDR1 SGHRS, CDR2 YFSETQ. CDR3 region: CASSSRDTQYF. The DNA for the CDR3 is TGCGCCAGCAGCTCTAGAGATACGCAGTATTTT.

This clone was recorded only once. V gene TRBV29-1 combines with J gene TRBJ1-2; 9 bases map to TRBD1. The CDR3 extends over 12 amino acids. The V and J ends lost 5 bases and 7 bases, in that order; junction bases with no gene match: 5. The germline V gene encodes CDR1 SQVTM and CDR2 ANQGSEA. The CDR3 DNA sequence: TGCAGCGTTCCGGACAGGGGAGGTGGCTACACCTTC. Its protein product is CSVPDRGGGYTF.

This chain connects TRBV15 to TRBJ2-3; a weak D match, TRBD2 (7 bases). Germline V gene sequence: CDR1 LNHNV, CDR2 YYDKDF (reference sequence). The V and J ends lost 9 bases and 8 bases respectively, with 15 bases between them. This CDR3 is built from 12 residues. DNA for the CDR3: TGTGCCACGGGAGGGGGGGGGACTACGCAGTATTTT. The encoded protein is CATGGGGTTQYF.